Listed here are 26 T cell receptor beta chains from one sample, sequenced in a study of tumor-infiltrating lymphocytes in primary liver carcinoma. Priming with a constant-region primer yielded TCR beta cDNA from roughly 500 ng total RNA. Three-round nested multiplex PCR performed with slightly modified ARM-PCR produced the TCR beta libraries. A C-beta reverse primer was combined with TRBV1-TRBV30 forward primers in the first two PCR rounds, and each round had 9 to 10 cycles. Via MiXCR, TCRdb re-called the multiplex PCR reads, giving one row per CDR3 protein. The table lists about 54,000 distinct CDR3 sequences, about 70% of them singletons. Co-extraction of both nucleic acids (RNA and DNA) used about 18-34 mg of unsorted bulk tissue. The sample comprised liver tumor tissue from sampling region 2. Described subset: tumor region T2, inferior pole. The receptors shown here come from a man aged 35 to 55 with primary liver carcinoma and hepatitis B virus infection.

Concerning this clonotype: No conserved phenylalanine or tryptophan is present at the end of the CDR3, so a read error is the likely explanation. The CDR3 DNA follows: TGTGCCAGCAGCTCCAACCCCCTAGCGGGAGCCGTAGAGACCCAGTACTTA. Its protein is CASSSNPLAGAVETQYL. The chain recombines TRBV5-1 with TRBJ2-5, with 10 bases identical to TRBD2. CDR3 length: 17 amino acids. Germline CDR1 is SGHRS and CDR2 is YFSETQ.

This clonotype was detected once. Being one base from a much bigger clone, this may be a read error. V is TRBV7-9 and J is TRBJ2-1; 10 nucleotides line up with TRBD2. CDR1 is SEHNR and CDR2 is FQNEAQ in the germline V gene (reference sequence). CDR3 size: 17 residues. CDR3 sequence reads: CASRLKREGQVYNEQFF. The CDR3 coding sequence is TGTGCCAGCCGCTTAAAGCGGGAGGGCCAGGTTTACAATGAGCAGTTCTTC.

Comments on this clonotype: A read error may produce the germline difference seen at one junction end. This rearrangement joins TRBV5-4 to TRBJ2-3; TRBD2 matches at 8 bases. The CDR3 covers 17 residues. Germline CDR1 is SGHNT and CDR2 is YYREEE (reference sequence). The CDR3 loop is CVSSGGEGLVGADTQYF. The CDR3 coding sequence is TGTGTCAGCAGCGGGGGCGAAGGACTAGTGGGAGCGGATACGCAGTATTTT.

This clonotype was counted only a few times. V is TRBV5-5 and J is TRBJ1-2; tentative D call: TRBD1 (6 bases). Trimming cost V 4 bases and J 0 bases, with 16 bases left between them. CDR3 length: 16 residues. Germline CDR1 SGHKS, CDR2 YYEKEE (reference sequence). The CDR3 DNA reads as TGTGCCAGCAGCCCTCACCCGGACAGAACTAACTATGGCTACACCTTC. This gives the protein CASSPHPDRTNYGYTF.

Comment on this clonotype: It may be a read error: a sequence one base away is much more abundant. V gene TRBV5-1 combines with J gene TRBJ2-3, with TRBD2 identical over 7 bases. Germline CDR1 reads SGHRS; CDR2 reads YFSETQ. The CDR3 covers 16 residues. The CDR3 region is CASGLEPRESIDTQYF. The CDR3 DNA follows: TGCGCCAGCGGCTTGGAGCCGCGGGAGAGTATAGATACGCAGTATTTT.

Comment on this clonotype: At one boundary the junction diverges from the germline segment, which might be a read error. The chain carries TRBV11-2 and TRBJ2-3; TRBD2 agrees at 11 bases. Germline CDR1 and CDR2: SGHAT and FQNNGV. The CDR3 runs to 18 residues. CDR3 loop: CASSLTISGRAGRDTQYF. The CDR3 DNA reads TGTGCCAGCAGCTTAACTATTAGCGGGAGGGCGGGGCGTGATACACAGTATTTT.

V is TRBV10-3 and J is TRBJ1-4; 9 nucleotides line up with TRBD1. CDR1 and CDR2 (germline): ENHRY, SYGVKD. J was trimmed by 8 bases and V by 2 bases; bases with no gene match: 15. CDR3 size: 18 residues. CDR3 amino acids: CAISEMVPGQGLNEKLFF. The CDR3 coding sequence is TGTGCCATCAGTGAGATGGTCCCGGGACAGGGCTTGAACGAAAAACTGTTTTTT.

Turning to this clonotype: The junction departs from germline at one end; a sequencing error may be responsible. The chain links TRBV29-1 to TRBJ2-1, with 9 positions matching TRBD2. The CDR3 covers 18 residues. CDR1 and CDR2 (germline): SQVTM, ANQGSEA. The CDR3 coding sequence is TGCTGTGTTGGTAATAGCGGGAGAATCAGGGGCTCCTGCAATGAGCAGTTCTTC. Amino acid sequence: CCVGNSGRIRGSCNEQFF.

The V gene is TRBV6-5, the J gene TRBJ2-6; TRBD1 agrees at 8 bases. In germline, CDR1 is MNHEY, CDR2 SVGAGI. The J segment lost 4 bases and the V segment lost 5 bases, leaving 13 bases of the junction unmatched. The CDR3 is 18 residues long. The CDR3 nucleotides read TGTGCCAGCAGTCTTAGGACAGGGATGGAAGCCGGGGCCAACGTCCTGACTTTC. Amino acids: CASSLRTGMEAGANVLTF.

The rearrangement uses TRBV28 and TRBJ2-1; D might be TRBD2 (6 bases). V lost 2 bases to trimming and J lost 8 bases, with 16 bases between them. This CDR3 spans 15 amino acids. CDR1 and CDR2 from the germline V gene are MDHEN and SYDVKM. CDR3 sequence: CASSLMIGGTDEQFF. CDR3 sequence (DNA): TGTGCCAGCAGTTTAATGATTGGCGGGACGGATGAGCAGTTCTTC.

A word on this clonotype: Its ends do not fully match the called genes, so a read error is possible. The J gene is TRBJ2-1, the V gene TRBV11-2, with a tentative D call TRBD2 (5 bases). Germline V gene lookup returns CDR1 SGHAT and CDR2 FQNNGV. The CDR3 spans 15 residues. CDR3 in amino acids: CDSSPEGNSYNEQFF. DNA for the CDR3: TGTGACAGCAGCCCTGAGGGCAACTCCTACAATGAACAGTTCTTC.

Worth noting for this clonotype: Since a much larger clone is just one base distant, this may be a read error. This rearrangement joins TRBV28 to TRBJ1-5, with a tentative D call TRBD1 (5 bases). This CDR3 is built from 15 residues. With 5 bases removed from V and 5 bases from J, the gap between germline ends came to 16 bases. Germline V gene data show CDR1 as MDHEN and CDR2 as SYDVKM. CDR3 residues: CASSPTSRVYQPQHF. The DNA for the CDR3 is TGTGCCAGCAGTCCCACTAGCAGGGTCTATCAGCCCCAGCATTTT.

This clonotype appeared many times. The J gene is TRBJ1-3, the V gene TRBV7-2, with 7 bases lining up with TRBD1. The length of the CDR3 is 16 residues. With V trimmed by 1 base and J by 4 bases, 7 bases remained unmatched. CDR1 and CDR2 from the germline V gene are SGHTA and FQGNSA. The chain's CDR3 is CASSLVGTAIGNTIYF. The DNA for the CDR3 is TGTGCCAGCAGCTTAGTGGGGACAGCCATAGGAAACACCATATATTTT. The full variable domain, its missing parts supplied by reference TRBV7-2 and TRBJ1-3, is GAGVSQSPSNKVTEKGKDVELRCDPISGHTALYWYRQSLGQGLEFLIYFQGNSAPDKSGLPSDRFSAERTGGSVSTLTIQRTQQEDSAVYLCASSLVGTAIGNTIYFGEGSWLTVV.

The genes are TRBV12-3 or TRBV12-4 and TRBJ2-1; maybe TRBD2 (6 bases). This CDR3 has 14 amino acids. V lost 1 base and J lost 8, with 12 bases in between. CDR3 coding DNA: TGTGCCAGCAGTTTAGGTGCGGGGTGCGATGAGCAGTTCTTC. Translation gives CASSLGAGCDEQFF.

Regarding this clonotype: This sequence may be a read error, since a much larger clone differs from it by one base. This chain joins TRBV7-9 and TRBJ2-1; D is undetermined. The CDR3 extends over 11 amino acids. Germline V gene lookup returns CDR1 SEHNR and CDR2 FQNEAQ (reference sequence). With 6 bases removed from V and 8 bases from J, the gap between germline ends came to 8 bases. This CDR3 is CASRRDDEQFF. CDR3 sequence (DNA): TGTGCCAGCAGGCGCGACGATGAGCAGTTCTTC.

For this clonotype: One junction end does not reproduce the germline sequence, and a read error may be involved. In DNA form, the CDR3 reads TGTGCCAGCAGCTTGGATATCGGACTGGCCAAGGGTGAGCAGATCTTC. Protein sequence: CASSLDIGLAKGEQIF. The chain joins TRBV11-2 to TRBJ2-1, with a weak D call TRBD2 (5 bases). CDR3 length: 16 amino acids. Germline loops: CDR1 SGHAT, CDR2 FQNNGV.

About this clonotype itself: An end of the junction does not agree with germline; a read error may underlie this. This chain connects TRBV6-2 or TRBV6-3 to TRBJ2-6; D is possibly TRBD1 (5 bases). The CDR3 consists of 18 residues. Germline assignment: CDR1 MNHEY and CDR2 SVGEGT. In DNA form, the CDR3 reads TGTGCCAGCAGTGGGTGGGTCGACACTGACTCTGGGGCCAACGTCGTGACTTTC. Protein sequence: CASSGWVDTDSGANVVTF.

Comments on this clonotype: Mismatch with germline at one junction end may stem from a read error. The chain employs TRBV6-5 and TRBJ1-1; no definite D call. From germline, CDR1 is MNHEY and CDR2 SVGAGI. The CDR3 has 16 residues. CDR3 in DNA: TGTGCCTGCAGCCCCGGAGACGGCATCAGGAAGACTGAAGCATTCTTC. Its translation: CACSPGDGIRKTEAFF.

This clonotype has ten or more counts. The chain recombines TRBV29-1 with TRBJ2-7; tentative D call: TRBD2 (6 bases). Germline assignment: CDR1 SQVTM and CDR2 ANQGSEA. The CDR3 is made up of 14 amino acids. The ends were cut back, 1 base at V and 0 bases at J, with 10 bases in the middle. CDR3 in amino acids: CSVEGLVNSYEQYF. In DNA, the CDR3 is TGCAGCGTTGAAGGACTAGTTAACTCCTACGAGCAGTACTTC.

A note on this clonotype: The junction shows a germline mismatch at one end, possibly a read error. CDR3 nucleotide sequence: TGCGCCAGTAGCCAAGGTCCTGGCGGGGCCTACGAGCAGTACTTC. This encodes CASSQGPGGAYEQYF. The V call is TRBV4-1, the J call TRBJ2-7, with TRBD2 as a possible D gene (6 bases). Germline V gene data show CDR1 as MGHRA and CDR2 as YSYEKL. The CDR3 runs 15 residues.

With respect to this clonotype: This may stem from a read error, because a much larger clone lies one nucleotide away. This chain links TRBV6-4 with TRBJ2-3, with D unclear. Germline assignment: CDR1 MRHNA and CDR2 SNTAGT. The CDR3 has 13 amino acids. This CDR3 reads CASSDSGTDTQFF. The CDR3 region has the DNA TGTGCCAGCAGTGACTCAGGCACAGATACGCAGTTTTTT.

The chain combines TRBV6-6 with TRBJ1-6, with a weak D call TRBD1 (5 bases). The CDR3 extends over 17 amino acids. From germline, CDR1 is MNHNY and CDR2 SVGAGI (reference sequence). V lost 5 bases to trimming and J lost 7 bases, with 21 bases between them. CDR3 sequence: CASSMTGSSAGNSPLHF. The CDR3, as DNA: TGTGCCAGCAGTATGACGGGCTCCTCGGCAGGGAATTCACCCCTCCACTTT.

V is TRBV10-3 and J is TRBJ2-3; TRBD2 is a possible D gene (6 bases). This CDR3 spans 14 amino acids. Deletions cut 8 bases from V and 5 bases from J, with 17 bases between. Germline V gene lookup returns CDR1 ENHRY and CDR2 SYGVKD. CDR3 coding DNA: TGTGCCATCTGTGCCCGGGACTCGAGAGATACGCAGTATTTT. It is translated as CAICARDSRDTQYF.

Comment on this clonotype: The junction departs from the called germline gene at one end, perhaps through a read error. The CDR3 DNA reads TGTACCAGCAGCTCAAGACAGGTCCTTTATAATTCGCCCCTCCACTTT. It yields the protein CTSSSRQVLYNSPLHF. The V gene is TRBV11-2, the J gene TRBJ1-6, with TRBD1 as a possible D gene (6 bases). The CDR3 covers 16 residues. Germline values: CDR1 SGHAT, CDR2 FQNNGV.

On this clonotype: Its ends do not fully match the called genes, so a read error is possible. The rearrangement uses TRBV29-1 and TRBJ2-1, with D perhaps matching TRBD2 (6 bases). This CDR3 contains 16 residues. Germline loops: CDR1 SQVTM, CDR2 ANQGSEA. The CDR3: CSVEPLTGGTYNEQFF. The CDR3 DNA reads TGTAGTGTTGAACCCCTGACTGGCGGGACCTACAATGAGCAGTTCTTC.

This clonotype was seen more than once but under ten times. This may be a read error: a much more frequent sequence differs by one nucleotide. The chain employs TRBV29-1 and TRBJ2-7; either TRBD1 or TRBD2 may fit D (6 bases each). CDR1 and CDR2 from the germline V gene are SQVTM and ANQGSEA. The CDR3 totals 13 residues. V lost 3 bases and J lost 2, with 11 bases in between. This CDR3 is CSVDRGGTYEQYF. CDR3 nucleotide sequence: TGCAGCGTTGACAGGGGAGGTACCTACGAGCAGTACTTC.